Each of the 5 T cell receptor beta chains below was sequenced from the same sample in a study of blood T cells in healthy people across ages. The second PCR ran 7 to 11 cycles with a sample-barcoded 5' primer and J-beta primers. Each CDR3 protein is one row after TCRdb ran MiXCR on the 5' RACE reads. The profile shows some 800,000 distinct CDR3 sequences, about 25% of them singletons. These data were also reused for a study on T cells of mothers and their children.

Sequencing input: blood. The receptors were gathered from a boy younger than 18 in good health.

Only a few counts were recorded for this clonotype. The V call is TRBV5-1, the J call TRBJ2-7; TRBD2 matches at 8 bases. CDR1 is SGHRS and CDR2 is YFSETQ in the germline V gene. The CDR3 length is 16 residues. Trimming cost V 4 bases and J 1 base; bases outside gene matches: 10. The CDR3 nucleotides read TGCGCCAGCAGCAAGCTAGCGGGCCAATCGTCCTACGAGCAGTACTTC. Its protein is CASSKLAGQSSYEQYF.

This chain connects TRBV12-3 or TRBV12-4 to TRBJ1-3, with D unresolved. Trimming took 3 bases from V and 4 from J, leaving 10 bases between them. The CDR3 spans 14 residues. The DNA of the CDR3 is TGTGCCAGCAGTTTTACCGAGAGCGGAAACACCATATATTTT. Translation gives CASSFTESGNTIYF.

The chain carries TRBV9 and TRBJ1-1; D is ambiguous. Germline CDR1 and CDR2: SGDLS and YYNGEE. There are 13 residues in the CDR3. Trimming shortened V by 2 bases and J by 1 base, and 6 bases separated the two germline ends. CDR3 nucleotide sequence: TGTGCCAGCAGCGTCAACCCGAACACTGAAGCTTTCTTT. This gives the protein CASSVNPNTEAFF.

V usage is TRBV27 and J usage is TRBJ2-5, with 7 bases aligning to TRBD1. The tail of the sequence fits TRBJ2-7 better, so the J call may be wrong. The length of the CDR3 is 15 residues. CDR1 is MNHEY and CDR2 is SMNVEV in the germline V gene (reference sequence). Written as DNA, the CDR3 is TGTGCCAGCAGTTTATCCTCAGGGGGAATCCACGAGCAGTACTTC. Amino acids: CASSLSSGGIHEQYF.

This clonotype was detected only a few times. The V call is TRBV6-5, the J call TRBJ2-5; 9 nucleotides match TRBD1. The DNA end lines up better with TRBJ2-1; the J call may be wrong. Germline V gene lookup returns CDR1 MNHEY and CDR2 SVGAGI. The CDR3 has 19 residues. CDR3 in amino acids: CASSYAPGTGFTAYNEQFF. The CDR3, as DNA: TGTGCCAGCAGTTACGCCCCCGGGACAGGGTTTACCGCTTACAATGAGCAGTTCTTC.